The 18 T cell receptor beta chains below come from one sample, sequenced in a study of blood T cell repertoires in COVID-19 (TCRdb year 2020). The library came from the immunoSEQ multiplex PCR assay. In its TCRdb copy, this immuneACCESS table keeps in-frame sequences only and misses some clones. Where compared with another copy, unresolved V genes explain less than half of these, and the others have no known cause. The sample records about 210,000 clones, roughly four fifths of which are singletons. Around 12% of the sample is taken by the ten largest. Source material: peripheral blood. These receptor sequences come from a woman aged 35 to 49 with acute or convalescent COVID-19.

In DNA form, the CDR3 reads TGTGCCAGCAGCTTGGCGGGGGCTTACTCCTACGAGCAGTACTTC. As protein: CASSLAGAYSYEQYF. This chain uses TRBV7-2 with TRBJ2-7; D may be TRBD2 (7 bases). The germline V gene encodes CDR1 SGHTA and CDR2 FQGNSA. This CDR3 spans 15 amino acids. Trimming removed 3 bases at V and 0 bases at J, with 12 bases between.

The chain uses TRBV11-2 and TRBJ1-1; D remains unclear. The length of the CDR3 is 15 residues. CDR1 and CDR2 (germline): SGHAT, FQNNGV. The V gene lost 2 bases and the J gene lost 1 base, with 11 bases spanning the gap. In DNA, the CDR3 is TGTGCCAGCAGCTTAACCCAGGCGAGGAACACTGAAGCTTTCTTT. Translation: CASSLTQARNTEAFF.

CDR3 amino acids: CASSLTSGTVETQYF. DNA of the CDR3: TGTGCCAGCAGCTTGACTAGCGGGACGGTGGAGACCCAGTACTTC. This rearrangement joins TRBV5-4 to TRBJ2-5; 10 bases match TRBD2. This CDR3 contains 15 residues. V shed 1 base and J 5 bases; nucleotides not matched to a gene: 5. Germline V lookup: CDR1 SGHNT, CDR2 YYREEE (reference sequence).

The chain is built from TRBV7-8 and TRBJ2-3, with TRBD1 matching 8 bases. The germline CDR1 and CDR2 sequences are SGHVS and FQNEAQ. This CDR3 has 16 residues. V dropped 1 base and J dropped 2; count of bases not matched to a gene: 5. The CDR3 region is CASSLEGTGTTDTQYF. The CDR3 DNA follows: TGTGCCAGCAGCTTAGAAGGGACAGGCACCACAGATACGCAGTATTTT.

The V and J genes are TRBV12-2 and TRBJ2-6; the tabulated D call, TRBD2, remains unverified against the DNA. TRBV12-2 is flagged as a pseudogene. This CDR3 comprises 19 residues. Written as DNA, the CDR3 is TGTGCAAGTCGCTTAGCCTCCGGGACTAGCGGGGTTGGGGCCAACGTCCTGACTTTC. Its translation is CASRLASGTSGVGANVLTF.

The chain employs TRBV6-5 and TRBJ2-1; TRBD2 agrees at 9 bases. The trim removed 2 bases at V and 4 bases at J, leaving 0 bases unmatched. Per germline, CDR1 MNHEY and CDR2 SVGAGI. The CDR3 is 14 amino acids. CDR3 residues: CASSYSGGYNEQFF. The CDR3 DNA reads TGTGCCAGCAGTTACAGCGGGGGGTACAATGAGCAGTTCTTC.

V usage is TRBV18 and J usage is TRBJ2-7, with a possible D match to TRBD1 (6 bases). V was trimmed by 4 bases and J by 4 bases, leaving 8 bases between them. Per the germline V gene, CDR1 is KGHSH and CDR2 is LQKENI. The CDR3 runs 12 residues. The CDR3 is CASSRGGYEQYF. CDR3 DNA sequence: TGTGCCAGCTCACGAGGGGGTTACGAGCAGTACTTC. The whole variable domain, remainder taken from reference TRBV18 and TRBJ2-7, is NAGVMQNPRHLVRRRGQEARLRCSPMKGHSHVYWYRQLPEEGLKFMVYLQKENIIDESGMPKERFSAEFPKEGPSILRIQQVVRGDSAAYFCASSRGGYEQYFGPGTRLTVT.

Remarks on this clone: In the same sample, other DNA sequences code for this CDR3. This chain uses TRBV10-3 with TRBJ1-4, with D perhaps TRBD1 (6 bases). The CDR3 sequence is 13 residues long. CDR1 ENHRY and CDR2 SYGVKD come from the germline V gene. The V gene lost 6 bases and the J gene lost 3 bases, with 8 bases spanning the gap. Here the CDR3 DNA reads TGTGCCATCAGAGGGGGGGCTAATGAAAAACTGTTTTTT. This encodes CAIRGGANEKLFF.

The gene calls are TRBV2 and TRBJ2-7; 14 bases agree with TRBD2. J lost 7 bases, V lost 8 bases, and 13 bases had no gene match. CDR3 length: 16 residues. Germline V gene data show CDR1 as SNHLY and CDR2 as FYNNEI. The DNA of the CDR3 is TGTGCCAGCGGTCACCCAGGGACTAGCGGGAGTTCTGAGCAGTACTTC. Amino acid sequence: CASGHPGTSGSSEQYF.

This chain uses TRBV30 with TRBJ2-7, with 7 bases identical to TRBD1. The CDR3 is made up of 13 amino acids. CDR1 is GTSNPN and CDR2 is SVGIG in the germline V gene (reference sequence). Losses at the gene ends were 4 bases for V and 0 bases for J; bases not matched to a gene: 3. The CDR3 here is CAWTRDSSYEQYF. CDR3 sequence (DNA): TGTGCCTGGACCAGGGACAGCTCCTACGAGCAGTACTTC.

CDR3 region: CASSPGLAGEIAKNIQYF. In DNA, the CDR3 is TGTGCCAGCAGCCCGGGACTAGCGGGGGAAATAGCCAAAAACATTCAGTACTTC. The rearrangement joins TRBV5-6 to TRBJ2-4, with 14 positions matching TRBD2. CDR3 size: 18 residues. Germline V gene sequence: CDR1 SGHDT, CDR2 YYEEEE. The junction had 6 bases not matched to a gene; V was cut back by 4 bases and J by 0 bases.

DNA for the CDR3: TGTGCCAGCAGCCCAGGGGACCTACTACCCCTCCACTTT. It encodes CASSPGDLLPLHF. The chain employs TRBV3-1 (or the pseudogene TRBV3-2) and TRBJ1-6; D might be TRBD1 (6 bases). Trimming pared 4 bases from V and 12 bases from J, leaving 13 bases between. Germline CDR1 is LGHDT and CDR2 is YNNKEL (reference sequence). The CDR3 has 13 amino acids.

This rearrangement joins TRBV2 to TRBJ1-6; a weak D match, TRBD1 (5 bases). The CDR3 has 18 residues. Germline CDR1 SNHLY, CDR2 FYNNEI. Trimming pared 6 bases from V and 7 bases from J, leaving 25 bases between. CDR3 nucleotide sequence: TGTGCCAGCAGGGGGGGGACTCGAGGAGGGCTTGGGAATTCACCCCTCCACTTT. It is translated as CASRGGTRGGLGNSPLHF.

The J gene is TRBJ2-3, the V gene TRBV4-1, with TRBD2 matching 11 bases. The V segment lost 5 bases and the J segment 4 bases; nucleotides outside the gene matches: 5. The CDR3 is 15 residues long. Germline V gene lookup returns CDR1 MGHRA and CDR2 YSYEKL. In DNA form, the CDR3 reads TGCGCCAGCAGCGAACTAGCGGGGGTTGCAGATACGCAGTATTTT. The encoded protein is CASSELAGVADTQYF.

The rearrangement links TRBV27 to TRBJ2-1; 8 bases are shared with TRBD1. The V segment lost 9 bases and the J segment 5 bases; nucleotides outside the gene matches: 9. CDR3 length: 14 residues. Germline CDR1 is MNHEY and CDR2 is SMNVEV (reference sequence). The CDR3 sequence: CASLGRGRHNEQFF. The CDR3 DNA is TGTGCCAGTCTGGGCAGGGGGCGCCACAATGAGCAGTTCTTC.

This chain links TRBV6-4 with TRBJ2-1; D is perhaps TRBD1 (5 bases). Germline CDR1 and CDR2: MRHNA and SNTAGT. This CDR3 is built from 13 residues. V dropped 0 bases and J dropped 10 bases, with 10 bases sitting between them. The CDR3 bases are TGTGCCAGCAGTGACTCGGTGGGGCAGGAGCAGTTCTTC. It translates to CASSDSVGQEQFF.

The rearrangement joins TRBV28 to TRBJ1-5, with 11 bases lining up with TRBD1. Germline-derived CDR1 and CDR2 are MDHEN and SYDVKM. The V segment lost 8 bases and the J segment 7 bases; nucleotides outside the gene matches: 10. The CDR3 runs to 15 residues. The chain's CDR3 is CASASGTGGLQPQHF. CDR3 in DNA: TGTGCCAGCGCCTCCGGGACAGGGGGACTACAGCCCCAGCATTTT.

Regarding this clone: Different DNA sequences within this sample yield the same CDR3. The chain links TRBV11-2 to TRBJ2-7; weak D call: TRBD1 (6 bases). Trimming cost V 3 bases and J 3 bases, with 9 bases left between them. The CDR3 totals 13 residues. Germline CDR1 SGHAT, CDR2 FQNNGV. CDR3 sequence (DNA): TGTGCCAGCAGCTTCGGGACACTCTACGAGCAGTACTTC. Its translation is CASSFGTLYEQYF.